This T cell receptor (beta chain) was found in a study of T-cell reconstitution after alpha-beta-depleted transplantation in children. Study-level findings and limits: Several hundred rapidly expanded clones from non-depleted graft cells reportedly supplied alpha-beta T cells about two months post-transplant. Some patients showed high day-60 TCRbeta diversity, which derived from surviving recipient T cells and thymic progenitors.

This sample's TCRbeta library carried unique molecular identifier barcodes. One entry per CDR3 protein results from TCRdb running MiXCR on the PCR reads. The sample has more than 85,000 distinct CDR3 sequences, approximately 8% seen once; the top ten hold around 15%. V shed 2 bases, J shed 3 bases, and the junction held 2 bases outside the gene matches. The CDR3 contains 13 residues. In germline, CDR1 is SGHDT, CDR2 YYEEEE. This clonotype was seen ten or more times. The antigen is undetermined. Specimen: PBMCs, collected before TCRalphabeta/CD19-depleted stem cell transplant. The origin of this receptor is a boy between 2 and 10 years old with acute lymphoblastic leukemia, due to receive a stem cell transplant. This chain links TRBV5-6 with TRBJ2-7; 7 nucleotides agree with TRBD1. Written as DNA, the CDR3 is TGTGCCAGCAGCTTCGGACAGGACTACGAGCAGTACTTC. Translation gives CASSFGQDYEQYF.